The 29 T cell receptor beta chains below come from one sample, sequenced in a study of blood T cells in healthy people across ages. For the second PCR, which ran for 7 to 11 cycles, a sample-barcoded 5' primer and a J-beta primer mix were used. Using its own MiXCR run on the 5' RACE reads, TCRdb lists one record per CDR3 protein. The sample includes hundreds of thousands of distinct CDR3 sequences, roughly 25% of them seen just once. These data were also filed under a second study, of T cells of mothers and their children.

Source material: blood. The receptor set was obtained from a boy between 5 and 17 years old in good health.

The chain links TRBV29-1 to TRBJ2-5; possibly TRBD1 or TRBD2 for D (6 bases each). Trimming took off 6 bases at V and 5 bases at J, with 13 bases between the two ends. Per germline, CDR1 SQVTM and CDR2 ANQGSEA. This CDR3 spans 12 amino acids. The CDR3 loop is CSVGGQMETQYF. CDR3 nucleotide sequence: TGCAGCGTCGGGGGCCAGATGGAGACCCAGTACTTC.

The chain has TRBV5-4 and TRBJ1-1; the match to TRBD1 covers 7 bases. The CDR3 extends over 15 amino acids. V shed 0 bases, J shed 6 bases, and the junction held 8 bases outside the gene matches. Per germline, CDR1 SGHNT and CDR2 YYREEE (reference sequence). In DNA form, the CDR3 reads TGTGCCAGCAGCTTGGAGCAGGGGGGGCGCGCTGAAGCTTTCTTT. This gives the protein CASSLEQGGRAEAFF.

This clonotype was counted between two and nine times. The chain is built from TRBV5-1 and TRBJ1-1, with D unresolved. This CDR3 is 13 amino acids long. Trimming pared 9 bases from V and 2 bases from J, leaving 14 bases between. Germline loops: CDR1 SGHRS, CDR2 YFSETQ. CDR3 nucleotides: TGCGCCACAAAGAAAGGTCTCAACACTGAAGCTTTCTTT. Residues: CATKKGLNTEAFF.

This clonotype was detected a few times. This rearrangement joins TRBV27 to TRBJ2-1, with 10 bases fitting TRBD2. Gene TRBJ2-7 matches the end of the DNA better, so the J call may be wrong. Germline V gives CDR1 MNHEY, CDR2 SMNVEV (reference sequence). This CDR3 contains 14 residues. DNA for the CDR3: TGTGCCAGCGGTCTAGCGGGAGTAGCCTACGAGCAGTACTTC. This sequence encodes CASGLAGVAYEQYF.

The chain couples TRBV5-1 to TRBJ2-1; 7 positions agree with TRBD2. CDR3 length equals 17 residues. J gave up 2 bases and V 1 base, and 9 bases lay outside the gene matches. Germline V CDR1 and CDR2: SGHRS, YFSETQ. The CDR3 DNA is TGCGCCAGCAGCTTGTACGGGGGAGGGACCCCCTACAATGAGCAGTTCTTC. This codes for CASSLYGGGTPYNEQFF.

The V call is TRBV29-1, the J call TRBJ1-3, with D uncertain. This CDR3 has 13 amino acids. Germline CDR1 and CDR2: SQVTM and ANQGSEA. V was shortened by 4 bases and J by 4 bases, with 11 bases between the two germline ends. The CDR3 DNA follows: TGCAGCGTTGCGAGACAAACGGGAAACACCATATATTTT. Protein: CSVARQTGNTIYF.

There are a few counts of this clonotype. The genes are TRBV4-1 and TRBJ2-1; 11 bases are a match to TRBD2. The CDR3 spans 19 residues. CDR1 is MGHRA and CDR2 is YSYEKL in the germline V gene. After removal of 1 base from V and 3 bases from J, the junction contained 11 bases not matched to a gene. CDR3 DNA: TGCGCCAGCAGCCAAGGACTAGCGGGGCCCAGTGCCGGCTACAATGAGCAGTTCTTC. It translates to CASSQGLAGPSAGYNEQFF.

The chain joins TRBV5-5 to TRBJ2-3, with D possibly matching TRBD2 (6 bases). This CDR3 has 15 residues. Trimming took off 4 bases at V and 0 bases at J, with 12 bases between the two ends. CDR1 is SGHKS, CDR2 YYEKEE, per germline (reference sequence). The CDR3 loop reads CASSGSGSSTDTQYF. In DNA, the CDR3 is TGTGCCAGCAGCGGTAGCGGTTCTAGCACAGATACGCAGTATTTT.

This clonotype was seen just once. The rearrangement joins TRBV7-9 to TRBJ1-2, with D possibly TRBD1 on 6 matching bases. Germline V gene lookup returns CDR1 SEHNR and CDR2 FQNEAQ (reference sequence). The V and J ends lost 7 bases and 4 bases respectively, with 13 bases between them. The CDR3 sequence is 13 residues long. CDR3 sequence: CASTSRTAYGYTF. DNA for the CDR3: TGTGCCAGCACCTCAAGGACAGCCTATGGCTACACCTTC.

This clonotype was seen only a few times. V usage is TRBV20-1 and J usage is TRBJ2-5; perhaps D is TRBD1 or TRBD2 (5 bases each). The J call is uncertain, as TRBJ2-7 better fits the DNA end. Per the germline V gene, CDR1 is DFQATT and CDR2 is SNEGSKA (reference sequence). The CDR3 is 13 residues long. The DNA for the CDR3 is TGCAGTGCTAGAGATGGGAGTAGGGGCGAGCAGTACTTC. Its protein product is CSARDGSRGEQYF.

This clonotype occurred a few times. V and J are TRBV20-1 and TRBJ2-5; perhaps TRBD1 as D (6 bases). The J call is in doubt because the DNA end fits TRBJ2-7 better. There are 14 residues in the CDR3. Germline V CDR1 and CDR2: DFQATT, SNEGSKA (reference sequence). CDR3 nucleotides: TGCAGTGCTAGGTCGGACAGTCAGCCCTACGAGCAGTACTTC. Translated: CSARSDSQPYEQYF.

The chain links TRBV7-2 to TRBJ1-6; D not resolved. Trimming took off 3 bases at V and 7 bases at J, with 10 bases between the two ends. Per germline, CDR1 SGHTA and CDR2 FQGNSA. This CDR3 has 14 residues. Here the CDR3 DNA reads TGTGCCAGCAGCTTCGTGGGTGGCAATTCACCCCTCCACTTT. Its protein is CASSFVGGNSPLHF.

The V gene is TRBV4-1, the J gene TRBJ1-1; 8 bases match TRBD1. In germline, CDR1 is MGHRA, CDR2 YSYEKL. Unmatched junction bases numbered 5, after V lost 4 bases and J lost 1 base. This CDR3 is 15 amino acids long. CDR3 in DNA: TGCGCCAGCAGCCTACCAGGGACAGGGAACACTGAAGCTTTCTTT. It yields the protein CASSLPGTGNTEAFF.

The rearrangement joins TRBV4-2 to TRBJ1-2; D perhaps matches TRBD1 (6 bases). CDR1 and CDR2 from the germline V gene are LGHNA and YNFKEQ. This CDR3 has 16 amino acids. V dropped 0 bases and J dropped 6 bases, with 17 bases sitting between them. The CDR3 nucleotides are TGTGCCAGCAGCCAAGATCCGGGGGGCGTGGGGGATGGCTACACCTTC. It yields the protein CASSQDPGGVGDGYTF.

V and J are TRBV7-9 and TRBJ2-2; the match to TRBD1 covers 7 bases. The CDR3 spans 15 residues. The J segment lost 3 bases and the V segment lost 4 bases, leaving 5 bases of the junction unmatched. CDR1 is SEHNR and CDR2 is FQNEAQ in the germline V gene (reference sequence). The DNA of the CDR3 is TGTGCCAGCAGCTCTCTAGACAGGGACACCGGGGAGCTGTTTTTT. Protein: CASSSLDRDTGELFF.

This chain uses TRBV4-1 with TRBJ2-5; TRBD2 matches 7 bases. The DNA end is a closer match to TRBJ2-7, so the J assignment may be wrong. The CDR3 loop spans 14 amino acids. Germline CDR1 MGHRA, CDR2 YSYEKL. The CDR3 DNA sequence: TGCGCCAGCAGCCAAGGAAGGGAGGGGCTCGAGCAGTACTTC. Protein sequence: CASSQGREGLEQYF.

The genes are TRBV7-9 and TRBJ1-4, with 7 bases aligning to TRBD1. V was pared by 0 bases and J by 6 bases, with 4 bases of the junction left unmatched. CDR3 length: 15 amino acids. Germline-derived CDR1 and CDR2 are SEHNR and FQNEAQ (reference sequence). The CDR3 nucleotides are TGTGCCAGCAGCTTAGCCCAAGGACAGGATGAAAAACTGTTTTTT. As protein: CASSLAQGQDEKLFF.

The chain has TRBV7-3 and TRBJ2-7, with 13 bases that match TRBD2. There are 13 residues in the CDR3. J lost 10 bases, V lost 4 bases, and 4 bases had no gene match. Germline V gene data show CDR1 as SGHTA and CDR2 as FQGTGA. CDR3 sequence: CASSWTSGSDQYF. Here the CDR3 DNA reads TGTGCCAGCAGCTGGACTAGCGGGAGCGACCAGTACTTC.

The chain is built from TRBV10-3 and TRBJ1-1; D is unresolved. Germline V gene lookup returns CDR1 ENHRY and CDR2 SYGVKD. V was clipped by 2 bases and J by 1 base, with 5 bases between them. The CDR3 is 13 amino acids. The CDR3, as DNA: TGTGCCATCAGTGAGCGAGGGAACACTGAAGCTTTCTTT. Its protein is CAISERGNTEAFF.

The V and J genes are TRBV11-1 and TRBJ2-1, with D tentatively TRBD1 or TRBD2 (5 bases each). In germline, CDR1 is SGHAT, CDR2 FQDESV (reference sequence). The CDR3 is 15 amino acids. V was shortened by 5 bases and J by 7 bases, with 18 bases between the two germline ends. The chain's CDR3 is CASSPFRDLLNEQFF. DNA of the CDR3: TGTGCCAGCAGCCCATTCCGGGACCTATTGAATGAGCAGTTCTTC.

CDR3 protein: CASSVDRVYGYTF. Here the CDR3 DNA reads TGTGCCAGCAGCGTGGACAGGGTCTATGGCTACACCTTC. The chain joins TRBV6-1 to TRBJ1-2, with TRBD1 matching over 8 bases. The V segment lost 6 bases and the J segment 4 bases; nucleotides outside the gene matches: 4. CDR1 is MNHNS and CDR2 is SASEGT in the germline V gene. CDR3 length equals 13 residues.

This clonotype was found a few times. Mismatch with germline at one junction end may stem from a read error. The chain uses TRBV4-2 and TRBJ2-1, with D perhaps matching TRBD2 (5 bases). Germline V gene data show CDR1 as LGHNA and CDR2 as YNFKEQ. The length of the CDR3 is 18 residues. CDR3 sequence (DNA): TGTGCCAGCAACCAAGATGCGCCTCCGGGATTATCGGCGAATGAGCAGTTCTTC. It yields the protein CASNQDAPPGLSANEQFF.

V is TRBV20-1 and J is TRBJ2-1; 8 nucleotides line up with TRBD1. The J call may not be correct, given that the DNA end is closer to TRBJ2-5. Per the germline V gene, CDR1 is DFQATT and CDR2 is SNEGSKA (reference sequence). The CDR3 sequence is 14 residues long. The CDR3 DNA is TGCAGTGCTACAATCTCAGGGGGCCGTGAGACCCAGTACTTC. Amino acids: CSATISGGRETQYF.

The J gene is TRBJ2-1, the V gene TRBV29-1, with 8 bases aligning to TRBD1. V dropped 7 bases and J dropped 3; count of bases not matched to a gene: 5. Germline V lookup: CDR1 SQVTM, CDR2 ANQGSEA. The CDR3 contains 13 residues. Written as DNA, the CDR3 is TGCAGCGGGCTCGGACAGGGCTACAATGAGCAGTTCTTC. Translating gives CSGLGQGYNEQFF.

This clonotype turned up a few times. The chain couples TRBV20-1 to TRBJ2-5; D is possibly TRBD1 or TRBD2 (6 bases each). The CDR3 has 13 residues. Deletions cut 8 bases from V and 0 bases from J, with 13 bases between. Germline V gene sequence: CDR1 DFQATT, CDR2 SNEGSKA (reference sequence). This CDR3 reads CSSRGGNQETQYF. DNA of the CDR3: TGCAGTTCCCGAGGGGGGAACCAAGAGACCCAGTACTTC.

This clonotype was counted only a few times. Here the CDR3 DNA reads TGCAGTGCTAGAGATCCTGTGGTTTCGACCGGGGAGCTGTTTTTT. Translation gives CSARDPVVSTGELFF. The genes are TRBV20-1 and TRBJ2-2; D is unclear. Trimming removed 0 bases at V and 5 bases at J, with 13 bases between. The CDR3 runs to 15 residues. Germline V gives CDR1 DFQATT, CDR2 SNEGSKA (reference sequence).

The gene calls are TRBV5-5 and TRBJ2-5, with 7 bases that match TRBD1. Germline-derived CDR1 and CDR2 are SGHKS and YYEKEE (reference sequence). This CDR3 comprises 15 residues. J lost 0 bases, V lost 2 bases, and 4 bases had no gene match. CDR3 DNA: TGTGCCAGCAGCTTTCACAGGGGACACCAAGAGACCCAGTACTTC. It codes for CASSFHRGHQETQYF.

The gene calls are TRBV6-1 and TRBJ2-1; D unclear. Germline loops: CDR1 MNHNS, CDR2 SASEGT. CDR3 length equals 14 residues. V was pared by 5 bases and J by 12 bases, with 20 bases between. The CDR3 sequence is CASSNGNRARRQFF. Written as DNA, the CDR3 is TGTGCCAGCAGTAATGGTAATAGGGCTAGGCGGCAGTTCTTC.

The J gene is TRBJ1-1, the V gene TRBV3-1, with 7 bases fitting TRBD1. CDR3 size: 14 residues. Germline loops: CDR1 LGHDT, CDR2 YNNKEL (reference sequence). J lost 8 bases, V lost 7 bases, and 13 bases had no gene match. CDR3 region: CASTIQGGPGEAFF. In DNA, the CDR3 is TGTGCCAGCACCATCCAAGGGGGCCCAGGGGAAGCTTTCTTT. The full variable domain, rest sourced from reference TRBV3-1 and TRBJ1-1, is DTAVSQTPKYLVTQMGNDKSIKCEQNLGHDTMYWYKQDSKKFLKIMFSYNNKELIINETVPNRFSPKSPDKAHLNLHINSLELGDSAVYFCASTIQGGPGEAFFGQGTRLTVV.